The rows below give T cell receptor beta chains drawn from one sample of a study of T-cell memory formation after mild COVID-19. TCRdb ran MiXCR on the 5' RACE reads and lists one entry per CDR3 protein. The top ten clones hold less than 25% of a sample with about 140,000 distinct CDR3 sequences, approximately 25% of them seen once. Sample: PBMCs or a T cell subset sorted from them (not recorded which). Receptors originate from an adult woman who had mild COVID-19 (a few samples of this study predate the infection). Cell type and time point are not known. Each CDR3 is given with its conserved first and last residue. A D gene is named only where the DNA matches it firmly. Where a row states a size, it is once, few, many or the class of an expanded clone; other rows omit it.

- TRBJ2-2 TRBD2 TRBV7-6 CASSLEGLAGGHLGGTGELFF TGTGCCAGCAGCTTAGAGGGACTAGCGGGAGGTCACCTCGGGGGCACCGGGGAGCTGTTTTTT
many TRBJ1-1 TRBD1 TRBV4-1 CASSQGAGTDTEAFF TGCGCCAGCAGCCAAGGGGCCGGGACAGACACTGAAGCTTTCTTT
few TRBJ1-1 - TRBV29-1 CSVEEKAWKQGTEAFF TGCAGCGTTGAAGAAAAGGCCTGGAAGCAGGGCACTGAAGCTTTCTTT
few TRBJ2-1 TRBD2 TRBV4-2 CASSQEASGSLISYNEQFF TGTGCCAGCAGCCAAGAGGCTAGCGGGAGTCTTATCTCCTACAATGAGCAGTTCTTC
few TRBJ2-5 TRBD2 TRBV24-1 CATKLPGLAGSQETQYF TGTGCCACCAAGCTTCCGGGACTAGCGGGGAGCCAAGAGACCCAGTACTTC
- TRBJ2-7 - TRBV20-1 CSSAPLYEQYF TGCAGCTCCGCTCCTCTCTACGAGCAGTACTTC
- TRBJ2-1 - TRBV13 CASSSSDSRSYNEQFF TGTGCCAGCAGCTCGTCGGACAGCAGAAGCTACAATGAGCAGTTCTTC
- TRBJ2-2 - TRBV6-5 CASSSKGPGELFF TGTGCCAGCAGTTCCAAGGGGCCCGGGGAGCTGTTTTTT
few TRBJ1-1 - TRBV4-1 CASSQVGENTEAFF TGCGCCAGCAGCCAAGTAGGGGAGAACACTGAAGCTTTCTTT
few TRBJ1-1 - TRBV27 CASSQSTDEAFF TGTGCCAGCAGTCAATCGACAGATGAAGCTTTCTTT
few TRBJ2-2 - TRBV15 CATSRDLALANTGELFF TGTGCCACCAGCAGAGATCTGGCTCTCGCGAACACCGGGGAGCTGTTTTTT
few TRBJ2-7 - TRBV5-6 CASSARTQVTYEQYF TGTGCCAGCAGCGCCCGAACTCAGGTAACCTACGAGCAGTACTTC
- TRBJ2-2 TRBD2 TRBV7-7 CASSLAGSENTGELFF TGTGCTAGCAGCTTAGCGGGGTCAGAGAACACCGGGGAGCTGTTTTTT
few TRBJ2-7 - TRBV7-2 CASSFGNYEQYF TGTGCCAGCAGCTTCGGGAACTACGAGCAGTACTTC
- TRBJ2-2 - TRBV9 CASSSYSPPGRGPTGELFF TGTGCCAGCAGCTCCTATTCCCCCCCAGGGAGGGGGCCCACCGGGGAGCTGTTTTTT
- TRBJ2-7 TRBD2 TRBV14 CASSQLGGGTSYEQYF TGTGCCAGCAGCCAACTCGGCGGGGGGACCTCCTACGAGCAGTACTTC
- TRBJ1-2 - TRBV24-1 CATSVGAEVGYTF TGTGCCACCAGTGTAGGGGCTGAGGTTGGCTACACCTTC
few TRBJ1-1 - TRBV9 CASSVADTEAFF TGTGCCAGCAGCGTAGCGGACACTGAAGCTTTCTTT
few TRBJ1-1 - TRBV24-1 CATSDSGELGAFF TGTGCCACCAGTGATTCAGGGGAGCTTGGGGCTTTCTTT
few TRBJ2-5 - TRBV11-2 CASSFGRRRQETQYF TGTGCCAGCAGCTTTGGACGGAGACGTCAAGAGACCCAGTACTTC
few TRBJ1-5 - TRBV19 CASSAGFYSNQPQHF TGTGCCAGTAGTGCCGGGTTTTATAGCAATCAGCCCCAGCATTTT
- TRBJ1-4 - TRBV7-2 CASSLALTNEKLFF TGTGCCAGCAGCTTAGCGCTGACTAATGAAAAACTGTTTTTT
many TRBJ2-5 - TRBV4-3 CARPRGKETQYF TGCGCCCGCCCAAGGGGTAAAGAGACCCAGTACTTC
- TRBJ2-7 TRBD1 TRBV24-1 CATSDPRDRGYEQYF TGTGCCACCAGTGATCCCCGGGACAGGGGGTACGAGCAGTACTTC
many TRBJ2-7 - TRBV7-9 CASSFVSYEQYF TGTGCCAGCAGCTTTGTATCCTACGAGCAGTACTTC
- TRBJ2-1 - TRBV29-1 CSVAWAGAYNEQFF TGCAGCGTAGCCTGGGCAGGGGCATACAATGAGCAGTTCTTC
few TRBJ2-3 - TRBV6-5 CASSYSSRDTDTQYF TGTGCCAGCAGTTACTCGTCGAGGGACACAGATACGCAGTATTTT